The source of this T cell receptor (beta chain) is a study of blood T cells in healthy people across ages. Study-level findings and limits: In the absence of known donor CMV status, changes in expanded clonotypes were possibly confounded. Naive T cell percentage by flow cytometry tracked strongly with beta diversity.

Remarks on this clonotype: Its antigen is not known. It may be a read error: a sequence one base away is much more abundant.

Primed by a sample-barcoded 5' primer and a J-beta primer mix, a second PCR proceeded for about 6 to 12 cycles. TCRdb re-analysed the 5' RACE reads in MiXCR, keeping a single row per CDR3 protein. The repertoire includes 1.5 million to 2 million distinct CDR3 sequences, about 49% of them detected once, and about 2.1% sits in the top ten. CDR1 is SQVTM, CDR2 ANQGSEA, per germline. The CDR3 covers 13 residues. The source is a woman in her 40s in good health. The V call is TRBV29-1, the J call TRBJ2-1; D uncertain. The DNA end is a closer match to TRBJ2-7, so the J assignment may be wrong. Sequenced: blood. The DNA for the CDR3 is TGCAGCGTTGAACCGGCCTCTCACAATGAGCAGTACTTC. Its translation is CSVEPASHNEQYF.